The present TCR beta chain was sequenced within a study of control samples from healthy donors and cancer patients. This clone has only a few counts. Germline V CDR1 and CDR2: MGHRA, YSYEKL. CDR3 length equals 15 residues. The ends lost 1 base at V and 4 bases at J; junction bases unmatched: 2. The repertoire was sequenced with immunoSEQ multiplex PCR; TCRdb's copy has only in-frame clones and lacks some. The sample comprises 55,000 to 70,000 clones, around 93% of which are singletons, and around 1% rests with the top ten. The V call is TRBV4-1, the J call TRBJ1-5; 9 nucleotides align to TRBD1. The TCR originated in a man aged 30 to 45 with colorectal cancer. Sequencing used PBMCs. CDR3 sequence reads: CASSQGDRENQPQHF. For the CDR3, the DNA is TGCGCCAGCAGCCAAGGGGACAGGGAAAATCAGCCCCAGCATTTT.